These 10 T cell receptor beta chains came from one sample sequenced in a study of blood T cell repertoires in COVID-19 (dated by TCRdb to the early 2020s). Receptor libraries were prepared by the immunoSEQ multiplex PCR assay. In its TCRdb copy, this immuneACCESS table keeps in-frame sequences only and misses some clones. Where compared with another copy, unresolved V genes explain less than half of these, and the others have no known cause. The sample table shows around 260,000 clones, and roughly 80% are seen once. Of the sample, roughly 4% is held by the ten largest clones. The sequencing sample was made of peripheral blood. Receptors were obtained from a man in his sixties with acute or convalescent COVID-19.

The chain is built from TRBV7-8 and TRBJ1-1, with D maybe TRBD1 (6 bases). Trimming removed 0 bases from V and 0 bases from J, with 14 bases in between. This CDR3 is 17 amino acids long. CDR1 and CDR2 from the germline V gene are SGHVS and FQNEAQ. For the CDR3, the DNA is TGTGCCAGCAGCTTAGCGAGGACAGCCCAAATGAACACTGAAGCTTTCTTT. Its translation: CASSLARTAQMNTEAFF.

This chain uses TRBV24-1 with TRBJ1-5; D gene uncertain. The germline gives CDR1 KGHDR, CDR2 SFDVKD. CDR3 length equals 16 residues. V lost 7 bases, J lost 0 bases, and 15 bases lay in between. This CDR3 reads CATSPHSDYSNQPQHF. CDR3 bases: TGTGCCACCAGCCCACATTCCGACTATAGCAATCAGCCCCAGCATTTT.

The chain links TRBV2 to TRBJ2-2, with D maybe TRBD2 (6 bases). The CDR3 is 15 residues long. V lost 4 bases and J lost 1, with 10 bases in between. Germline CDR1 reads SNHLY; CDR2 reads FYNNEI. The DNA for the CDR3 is TGTGCCAGCAGTGCGACGGGACTGAACACCGGGGAGCTGTTTTTT. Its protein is CASSATGLNTGELFF. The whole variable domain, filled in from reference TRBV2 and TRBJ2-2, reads EPEVTQTPSHQVTQMGQEVILRCVPISNHLYFYWYRQILGQKVEFLVSFYNNEISEKSEIFDDQFSVERPDGSNFTLKIRSTKLEDSAMYFCASSATGLNTGELFFGEGSRLTVL.

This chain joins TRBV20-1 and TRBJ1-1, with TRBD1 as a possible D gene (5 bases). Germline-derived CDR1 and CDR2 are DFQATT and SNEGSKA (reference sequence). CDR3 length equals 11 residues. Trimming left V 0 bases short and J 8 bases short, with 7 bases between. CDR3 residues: CSARDKGEAFF. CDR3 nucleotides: TGCAGTGCTAGAGATAAGGGGGAAGCTTTCTTT.

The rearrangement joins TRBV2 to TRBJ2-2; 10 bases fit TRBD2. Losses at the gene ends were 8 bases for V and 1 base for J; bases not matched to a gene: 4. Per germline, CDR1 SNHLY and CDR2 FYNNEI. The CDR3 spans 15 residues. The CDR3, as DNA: TGTGCCAGCTTAACTAGCGGGAAGAACACCGGGGAGCTGTTTTTT. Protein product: CASLTSGKNTGELFF.

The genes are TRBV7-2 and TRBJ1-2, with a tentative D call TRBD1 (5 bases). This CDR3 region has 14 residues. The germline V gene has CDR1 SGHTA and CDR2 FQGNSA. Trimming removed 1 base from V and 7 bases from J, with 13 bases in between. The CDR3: CASSLDVSRAGYTF. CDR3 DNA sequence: TGTGCCAGCAGCTTAGACGTCTCCAGGGCTGGCTACACCTTC.

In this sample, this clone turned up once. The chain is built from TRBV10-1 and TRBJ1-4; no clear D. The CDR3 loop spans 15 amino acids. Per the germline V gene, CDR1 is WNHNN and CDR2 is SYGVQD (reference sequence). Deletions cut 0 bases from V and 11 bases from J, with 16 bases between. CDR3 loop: CASSESTGTGSKLFF. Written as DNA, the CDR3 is TGCGCCAGCAGTGAGTCGACGGGTACGGGGTCGAAACTGTTTTTT.

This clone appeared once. In DNA form, the CDR3 reads TGTGCCAGCAGCTTGGGGGGACTAGCAGTCTCCTACGAGCAGTACTTC. It codes for CASSLGGLAVSYEQYF. V usage is TRBV5-4 and J usage is TRBJ2-7, with TRBD2 matching over 9 bases. Germline assignment: CDR1 SGHNT and CDR2 YYREEE (reference sequence). V shed 0 bases, J shed 0 bases, and the junction held 4 bases outside the gene matches. The CDR3 has 16 amino acids.

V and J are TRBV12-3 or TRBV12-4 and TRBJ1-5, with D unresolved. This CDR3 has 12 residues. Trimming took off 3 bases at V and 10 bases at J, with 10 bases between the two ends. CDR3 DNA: TGTGCCAGCAGTTTTCCCCCTCTCCCCCAGCATTTT. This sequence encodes CASSFPPLPQHF.

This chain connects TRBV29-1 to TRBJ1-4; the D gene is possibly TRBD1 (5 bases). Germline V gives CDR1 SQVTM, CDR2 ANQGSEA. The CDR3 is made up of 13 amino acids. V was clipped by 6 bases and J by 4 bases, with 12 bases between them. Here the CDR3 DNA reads TGCAGCGTCGTTCAGGGCTTTAATGAAAAACTGTTTTTT. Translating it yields CSVVQGFNEKLFF.